One TCR beta chain is described in this entry. Its cognate antigen is unknown. Sorted-subset replicate PCRs used around 200 ng DNA, roughly 28,000 T cell genomes. Using immunoSEQ multiplex PCR, the repertoire was profiled, and TCRdb retains in-frame clones only, with some absent. Of 110,000 or so clones in the sample, about 63% are singletons; the top ten hold roughly a quarter. The data derive from a study of shared clonotypes between healthy human individuals. The germline V gene has CDR1 MNHNY and CDR2 SVGAGI (reference sequence). Trimming cost V 2 bases and J 5 bases, with 12 bases left between them. The CDR3 totals 14 residues. Study-wide results and caveats: Some clonotypes were shared by all four sorted-subset donors, while others were not shared. The non-shared ones had lower generation probabilities than the shared ones. A handful of donors held approximately 5% of naive CD4 clonotypes in common.

Sample: memory CD8+ T cells sorted from blood. The subset here: CD45RO+ cells pooled with CCR7-negative TemRA cells. The chain has TRBV6-6 and TRBJ2-5; perhaps TRBD2 as D (5 bases). The clonotype was recovered from a woman in her twenties or thirties in good health. CDR3: CASSYGFEGETQYF. The CDR3 bases are TGTGCCAGCAGTTACGGTTTCGAGGGTGAGACCCAGTACTTC.